These T cell receptor beta chains were read from a single sample in a study of OX40 agonist ivuxolimab in advanced cancers. Clones were sequenced by immunoSEQ multiplex PCR, and TCRdb holds only the in-frame ones, with some missing. The data show about 41,000 clones, with over 75% seen just once and roughly 3.4% held by the top ten. The sequencing here drew on CD4+ or CD8+ T cells sorted from blood, taken in a trial of the OX40 agonist ivuxolimab. These receptors all stem from an adult with an advanced solid tumor such as melanoma, head and neck, liver or kidney cancer. The CDR3 runs from the conserved cysteine through the conserved F or W. A D gene is named only where the DNA matches it firmly. The size field is filled for only some rows; it gives once, few, many or a size class.

cdr3_nt cdr3_aa clone_size v_call d_call cdr3_length j_call
TGCGCCAGCAGCCAACTACTAGCGGGGATAAACAATGAGCAGTTCTTC CASSQLLAGINNEQFF . TRBV4-3 TRBD2 16 TRBJ2-1
TGCGCCAGCAGCTACCCCTCCCGGGGGAGTAACTATGGCTACACCTTC CASSYPSRGSNYGYTF . TRBV5-1 . 16 TRBJ1-2
TGTGCCAGCAGCCAAGATCGCACACCTGAGCAGTTCTTC CASSQDRTPEQFF . TRBV4-2 . 13 TRBJ2-1
TGTGCCAGCAGCTTAGAGCTTACACAGCCCCAGCATTTT CASSLELTQPQHF . TRBV7-6 . 13 TRBJ1-5
TGTGCCAGCAGTTTTAGCGGGAGGGCCGGTGTGGATACGCAGTATTTT CASSFSGRAGVDTQYF . TRBV27 TRBD2 16 TRBJ2-3
TGTGCCAGCAGCCTCAGGGGGGGAGAGCAGCCCCAGCATTTT CASSLRGGEQPQHF . TRBV6-1 TRBD1 14 TRBJ1-5
TGTGCCAGCAGCCAAGATCACGGCGGAAGGGAAGAGACCCAGTACTTC CASSQDHGGREETQYF . TRBV4-2 . 16 TRBJ2-5
TGCGCCAGCAGCTTGGTACAGGGCCATCTTGGGTACAATGAGCAGTTCTTC CASSLVQGHLGYNEQFF . TRBV5-1 . 17 TRBJ2-1
TGTGCCAGTAGCCGCATCCGGGGGCAGCTAGAAGAGACCCAGTACTTC CASSRIRGQLEETQYF . TRBV19 . 16 TRBJ2-5
TGTGCCAGCAGTTACTCGGACATCGGGTACCAAGAGACCCAGTACTTC CASSYSDIGYQETQYF . TRBV6-6 . 16 TRBJ2-5
TGTGCCAGCCGACCCTGGACAGTACGGCAGCCCCAGCATTTT CASRPWTVRQPQHF . TRBV28 . 14 TRBJ1-5
TGTGCCAGTAGCAGAGCGGGAGGAACCGGCGAGCAGTACTTC CASSRAGGTGEQYF . TRBV19 TRBD2 14 TRBJ2-7
TGTGCCAGCAGCTTAGACAGCTCTGGGGCCAACGTCCTGACTTTC CASSLDSSGANVLTF few TRBV11-3 . 15 TRBJ2-6
TGTGCCACCAGCTCGTTTGGGGGTTTTGGTAACTCCTACGAGCAGTACTTC CATSSFGGFGNSYEQYF few TRBV15 . 17 TRBJ2-7
TGTGCCAGCAGTTTACTCCTAGCGGGAGGGAGGGCCTACGAGCAGTACTTC CASSLLLAGGRAYEQYF . TRBV27 TRBD2 17 TRBJ2-7
TGCGCCAGCAAGCTCAGGGGGGACACCGGGGAGCTGTTTTTT CASKLRGDTGELFF . TRBV5-1 . 14 TRBJ2-2
TGTGCCAGCAGCTCTAACACAGGGGAGATCGGCTACACCTTC CASSSNTGEIGYTF . TRBV7-9 TRBD1 14 TRBJ1-2
TGTGCCAGCAACTTGGGGGGTTTAGAGACCCAGTACTTC CASNLGGLETQYF once TRBV2 . 13 TRBJ2-5
TGTGCCAGCAGCCTGCGACAGGGGGCAGATACGCAGTATTTT CASSLRQGADTQYF . TRBV5-6 TRBD1 14 TRBJ2-3
TGTGCCAGCAGGCCACTAGGGGAGACCCAGTACTTC CASRPLGETQYF once TRBV28 . 12 TRBJ2-5
TGTGCCATCAGTGTGGAACGGGGGCCTTTAAACTATGGCTACACCTTC CAISVERGPLNYGYTF . TRBV10-3 . 16 TRBJ1-2
TGCGCCAGCAGCTTATCTAGCGGGAGGGCCTCGGGTGAGCAGTTCTTC CASSLSSGRASGEQFF . TRBV5-1 TRBD2 16 TRBJ2-1
TGTGCCAGCAGGTCCGGGGGAACCGGGGAGCTGTTTTTT CASRSGGTGELFF . TRBV6-6 . 13 TRBJ2-2
TGTGCCAGTAGAACGACCCCCGGGAGCCAAGAGACCCAGTACTTC CASRTTPGSQETQYF . TRBV19 . 15 TRBJ2-5
TGTGCCAGCAGCCCCACAAGCCAAGAGACCCAGTACTTC CASSPTSQETQYF . TRBV5-6 . 13 TRBJ2-5
TGCAGCGTTGACCCTCAGGACAGGGGGAGAACCCTTAACTATGGCTACACCTTC CSVDPQDRGRTLNYGYTF . TRBV29-1 TRBD1 18 TRBJ1-2
TGTGCCGGCAACCGCCTTCCCGCTAGCGGGGTTACCGGGGAGCTGTTTTTT CAGNRLPASGVTGELFF . TRBV2 TRBD2 17 TRBJ2-2
TGTGCCATCAGGGGTGCCGAAACCCAGCGGGAGACCCAGTACTTC CAIRGAETQRETQYF . TRBV10-3 . 15 TRBJ2-5
TGTGCCAGCGCCGGGGGGGGAGTTCAGCCCCAGCATTTT CASAGGGVQPQHF once TRBV6-5 . 13 TRBJ1-5
TGTGCCAGCAGCACTTGGACAGATCTGGGGTACACCTTC CASSTWTDLGYTF . TRBV7-2 . 13 TRBJ1-2
TGTGCCAGCATGTCCCTCGGGGCTAGCACAGATACGCAGTATTTT CASMSLGASTDTQYF . TRBV2 . 15 TRBJ2-3
TGTGCCTGGTATTCCAGGGGGGTGTACACTGAAGCTTTCTTT CAWYSRGVYTEAFF . TRBV30 TRBD1 14 TRBJ1-1
TGTGCCAGCAGTTACCGCCGGGGCTACACCTTC CASSYRRGYTF . TRBV6-5 . 11 TRBJ1-2
TGTGCCAGCAGTTACGTGGAGGGCCGTAATGAGCAGTTCTTC CASSYVEGRNEQFF . TRBV6-6 . 14 TRBJ2-1
TGTGCCAGTAGGCGGGCGGGGAGTAACATTCAGTACTTC CASRRAGSNIQYF . TRBV19 . 13 TRBJ2-4
TGTGCCACCAGCACCCAAAGGGATACGCAGTATTTT CATSTQRDTQYF . TRBV15 . 12 TRBJ2-3
TGTGCCAGCTCCACCGGGACAGGGCCCTACGAGCAGTACTTC CASSTGTGPYEQYF once TRBV18 TRBD1 14 TRBJ2-7
TGTGCCAGCAGACAGGGTATAGGGGAGACCCAGTACTTC CASRQGIGETQYF . TRBV6-6 . 13 TRBJ2-5
TGCGCCAGCAGTGAATTTAGGGGGAGGACCCAGTACTTC CASSEFRGRTQYF . TRBV10-1 . 13 TRBJ2-5
TGTGCCAGCACCATAGGACAGCGCGTCTATGGCTACACCTTC CASTIGQRVYGYTF . TRBV28 . 14 TRBJ1-2
TGTGCCAGCAGCCCCGACCCGAGCTCCTACAATGAGCAGTTCTTC CASSPDPSSYNEQFF few TRBV11-3 . 15 TRBJ2-1
TGCGCCAGCAGCCATAGAAACACTGAAGCTTTCTTT CASSHRNTEAFF once TRBV4-1 . 12 TRBJ1-1
TGTGCCAGCAGTGAAACAGCTGAAGCTTTCTTT CASSETAEAFF few TRBV2 . 11 TRBJ1-1